One and the same sample provided the 12 T cell receptor beta chains below, sequenced in a study of blood T cells in healthy people across ages. Using a J-beta primer mix together with a sample-barcoded 5' primer, a second PCR was run for roughly 6 to 12 cycles. TCRdb reprocessed the 5' RACE reads with MiXCR, giving one entry per CDR3 protein. The data contain 1,500,000 or so distinct CDR3 sequences, almost 60% of them singletons. Sequenced material: blood. All receptors derive from a man between 18 and 29 years old in good health.

V gene TRBV14 combines with J gene TRBJ1-1; 9 bases map to TRBD1. The CDR3 consists of 16 residues. After removal of 4 bases from V and 5 bases from J, the junction contained 11 bases not matched to a gene. The germline gives CDR1 SGHDN, CDR2 FVKESK. The CDR3 coding sequence is TGTGCCAGCAGCCCGGAGTGGCGGGACAGGGTTACTGAAGCTTTCTTT. Residues: CASSPEWRDRVTEAFF.

The chain is built from TRBV30 and TRBJ2-5, with D possibly TRBD1 on 5 matching bases. The V and J ends lost 0 bases and 2 bases respectively, with 7 bases between them. CDR1 and CDR2 (germline): GTSNPN, SVGIG (reference sequence). This CDR3 contains 13 residues. The CDR3 here is CAWSVDRQETQYF. The CDR3 bases are TGTGCCTGGAGTGTAGACAGACAAGAGACCCAGTACTTC.

The chain recombines TRBV7-6 with TRBJ2-7; a weak D match, TRBD2 (6 bases). V was cut by 1 base and J by 5 bases, with 15 bases left in between. The germline V gene encodes CDR1 SGHVS and CDR2 FNYEAQ. The CDR3 has 15 amino acids. CDR3: CASSLEPAGSHEQYF. The DNA of the CDR3 is TGTGCCAGCAGCTTAGAACCAGCGGGTAGCCACGAGCAGTACTTC.

This clonotype was seen only a few times. The chain recombines TRBV7-2 with TRBJ2-5; D may be TRBD1 or TRBD2 (5 bases each). V gave up 4 bases and J gave up 10 bases, with 16 bases separating them. Germline V CDR1 and CDR2: SGHTA, FQGNSA. CDR3 length: 13 residues. CDR3 nucleotides: TGTGCCAGCAGCTCCGCCGGGACCTCCGGCCAGTACTTC. Translated, it gives CASSSAGTSGQYF.

This rearrangement joins TRBV6-2 or TRBV6-3 to TRBJ2-1; tentatively, D is TRBD1 (5 bases). The CDR3 covers 14 residues. Looked up from germline, CDR1 is MNHEY and CDR2 is SVGEGT. Trimming took off 0 bases at V and 8 bases at J, with 11 bases between the two ends. The CDR3 region has the DNA TGTGCCAGCAGTTACTCACCAGGGTTCGATGAGCAGTTCTTC. Its protein product is CASSYSPGFDEQFF.

V gene TRBV7-2 combines with J gene TRBJ1-1, with no clear D. The V gene's germline CDR1 is SGHTA and CDR2 FQGNSA. This CDR3 has 14 residues. V was cut by 2 bases and J by 9 bases, with 16 bases left in between. The CDR3 DNA reads TGTGCCAGCAGCTTAACCAGGAATGCGGAGAAAGCTTTCTTT. Protein: CASSLTRNAEKAFF.

V gene TRBV10-2 combines with J gene TRBJ2-1, with TRBD1 matching over 10 bases. Unmatched junction bases numbered 3, after V lost 6 bases and J lost 7 bases. The CDR3 runs to 13 residues. The germline CDR1 and CDR2 sequences are WSHSY and SAAADI. CDR3 sequence: CASRRQGANEQFF. As DNA, the CDR3 is TGCGCCAGCAGGAGACAGGGGGCTAATGAGCAGTTCTTC.

There are a few counts of this clonotype. Written as DNA, the CDR3 is TGCAGTGCTAGAGAAAGGGAGCGTCGACTGTTTTTT. This encodes CSARERERRLFF. This sequence joins TRBV20-1 and TRBJ1-4; D gene unclear. Trimming pared 0 bases from V and 13 bases from J, leaving 12 bases between. The CDR3 contains 12 residues. Germline V gene sequence: CDR1 DFQATT, CDR2 SNEGSKA (reference sequence).

There are a few counts of this clonotype. This rearrangement joins TRBV5-1 to TRBJ2-7; D remains ambiguous. The ends were cut back, 7 bases at V and 2 bases at J, with 16 bases in the middle. The CDR3 consists of 14 residues. The germline V gene has CDR1 SGHRS and CDR2 YFSETQ. CDR3 coding DNA: TGCGCCAGCCCCTCCGGAGAACAGCCCTACGAGCAGTACTTC. Its protein product is CASPSGEQPYEQYF.

This clonotype has a handful of counts. The chain joins TRBV7-2 to TRBJ2-7; 9 bases line up with TRBD1. In germline, CDR1 is SGHTA, CDR2 FQGNSA. The CDR3 runs to 15 residues. Losses at the gene ends were 1 base for V and 5 bases for J; bases not matched to a gene: 6. The CDR3 DNA reads TGTGCCAGCAGCTTAGTTGGGACAGGGAGCCACGAGCAGTACTTC. Its translation: CASSLVGTGSHEQYF.

The chain employs TRBV5-1 and TRBJ1-2, with TRBD1 matching over 8 bases. J lost 7 bases, V lost 4 bases, and 9 bases had no gene match. The CDR3 runs 14 residues. CDR1 and CDR2 from the germline V gene are SGHRS and YFSETQ. CDR3 protein: CASSVSGQGSGYTF. DNA of the CDR3: TGCGCCAGCAGCGTATCTGGACAGGGAAGTGGCTACACCTTC.

V is TRBV28 and J is TRBJ2-5; 7 bases agree with TRBD2. This CDR3 contains 16 residues. The germline gives CDR1 MDHEN, CDR2 SYDVKM. Trimming at V came to 5 bases and at J to 0 bases, leaving 9 bases not matched to a gene. The CDR3 sequence is CASSLNSGTNQETQYF. As DNA, the CDR3 is TGTGCCAGCAGTCTTAACTCGGGGACTAACCAAGAGACCCAGTACTTC.